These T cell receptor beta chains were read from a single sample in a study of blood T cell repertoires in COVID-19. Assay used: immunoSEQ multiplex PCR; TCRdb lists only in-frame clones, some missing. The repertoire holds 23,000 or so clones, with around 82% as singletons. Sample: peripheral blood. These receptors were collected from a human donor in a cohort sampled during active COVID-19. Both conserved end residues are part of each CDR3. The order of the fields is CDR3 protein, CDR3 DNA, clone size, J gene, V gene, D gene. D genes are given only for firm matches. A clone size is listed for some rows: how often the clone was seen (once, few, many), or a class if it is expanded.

CASSQSDRDYTF | TGTGCCAGCAGCCAATCTGACAGGGACTACACCTTC | NA | TRBJ1-2 | TRBV3-1/TRBV3-2 | TRBD1
CASSRATGGYGSGELFF | TGTGCCAGCAGCCGAGCTACAGGGGGCTACGGATCCGGGGAGCTGTTTTTT | NA | TRBJ2-2 | TRBV3-1/TRBV3-2 | TRBD1
CASSYSKLAPDTQYF | TGTGCCAGCAGTTACTCGAAACTAGCGCCAGATACGCAGTATTTT | NA | TRBJ2-3 | TRBV6-5 | TRBD2
CASSPRERSYGYTF | TGCGCCAGCAGCCCTCGGGAGAGGAGCTATGGCTACACCTTC | once | TRBJ1-2 | TRBV5-1 | NA
CASSLRDSSHEQFF | TGTGCCAGCTCACTAAGGGACAGTTCCCATGAGCAGTTCTTC | NA | TRBJ2-1 | TRBV18 | TRBD1
CASSYSRGQSQGKLFF | TGTGCCAGCAGTTACTCAAGAGGTCAGTCTCAAGGAAAACTGTTTTTT | NA | TRBJ1-4 | TRBV6-5 | NA
CASSYSAQETQYF | TGTGCCAGCAGTTACTCGGCCCAAGAGACCCAGTACTTC | few | TRBJ2-5 | TRBV6-5 | NA
CASSLVASDTQYF | TGCGCCAGCAGCTTGGTAGCGTCAGACACGCAGTATTTT | NA | TRBJ2-3 | TRBV5-1 | NA
CASTKDRGVGAFF | TGTGCCAGCACTAAGGACAGGGGTGTAGGAGCTTTCTTT | NA | TRBJ1-1 | TRBV6-6 | TRBD1
CASSESGQGYNEQFF | TGTGCCAGCAGTGAGTCCGGACAGGGTTACAATGAGCAGTTCTTC | NA | TRBJ2-1 | TRBV25-1 | TRBD1
CASSPIPSGASNTQYF | TGTGCCAGCAGCCCCATACCTAGCGGGGCTTCGAATACGCAGTATTTT | NA | TRBJ2-3 | TRBV7-3 | TRBD2
CASSAYASEAFF | TGTGCCAGTAGTGCCTATGCCTCTGAAGCTTTCTTT | NA | TRBJ1-1 | TRBV19 | NA
CASSQLRTRGPQPQHF | TGCGCCAGCAGCCAGCTACGGACCAGGGGGCCTCAGCCCCAGCATTTT | NA | TRBJ1-5 | TRBV4-1 | TRBD1
CASSSFQGIGNQPQHF | TGTGCCAGCAGTTCTTTCCAGGGGATAGGCAATCAGCCCCAGCATTTT | NA | TRBJ1-5 | TRBV6-6 | NA
CASSPGRGRSLAF | TGTGCCAGCTCACCAGGAAGGGGTCGATCGCTTGCCTTC | NA | TRBJ1-2 | TRBV18 | NA
CATSDLGTSDTQYF | TGTGCCACCAGTGACCTTGGGACTAGCGATACGCAGTATTTT | NA | TRBJ2-3 | TRBV24-1 | TRBD2
CASSYTGGISPLHF | TGTGCCAGCAGTTATACAGGGGGGATTTCACCCCTCCACTTT | NA | TRBJ1-6 | TRBV6-2/TRBV6-3 | TRBD1
CASSVNRDLLGNTIYF | TGTGCCAGCAGCGTTAACAGAGATCTCCTAGGAAACACCATATATTTT | NA | TRBJ1-3 | TRBV14 | NA
CSVAPGQVPRQREQFF | TGCAGCGTGGCCCCGGGACAGGTTCCCAGGCAGCGGGAGCAGTTCTTC | NA | TRBJ2-1 | TRBV29-1 | TRBD1
CASNGLAGGTDTQYF | TGTGCCAGCAACGGACTAGCGGGGGGGACAGATACGCAGTATTTT | NA | TRBJ2-3 | TRBV2 | TRBD2
CASSRVQGGNTEAFF | TGCGCCAGCAGCCGGGTGCAGGGCGGGAACACTGAAGCTTTCTTT | few | TRBJ1-1 | TRBV4-1 | NA
CASSPGISSYEQYF | TGCGCCAGCAGTCCAGGGATTAGCTCCTACGAGCAGTACTTC | NA | TRBJ2-7 | TRBV5-1 | NA
CASSLTTGSISYNEQFF | TGTGCCAGCAGCTTAACGACAGGTTCTATCTCCTACAATGAGCAGTTCTTC | once | TRBJ2-1 | TRBV5-6 | NA
CASSPSGRGTGELFF | TGTGCCAGCTCACCATCTGGCAGGGGAACCGGGGAGCTGTTTTTT | NA | TRBJ2-2 | TRBV18 | NA
CASSLGLTTGQPQHF | TGTGCCAGCAGCTTGGGTCTTACCACCGGGCAGCCCCAGCATTTT | once | TRBJ1-5 | TRBV5-6 | NA
CASSAPNGAGELFF | TGTGCCAGCAGCGCCCCAAACGGGGCCGGGGAGCTGTTTTTT | NA | TRBJ2-2 | TRBV11-3 | NA
CASSEGLAGGTDTQYF | TGTGCCAGCAGTGAAGGGCTAGCGGGGGGCACAGATACGCAGTATTTT | NA | TRBJ2-3 | TRBV2 | TRBD2